This T cell receptor (beta chain) was retrieved from a study of blood T cell repertoires in COVID-19. As processed by the authors: Amplification from reference gene primers served as the basis for estimated nucleated cell counts. TCRdb keeps only in-frame clones here, not all; method: immunoSEQ multiplex PCR. The D gene and trimming were derived from the DNA, and the V and J assignments and clone size from that table. Found here are 200,000 to 250,000 clones, 83% of them singletons; the top ten hold 4.8%. Sequencing was performed on PBMCs or T cells enriched from blood (not recorded which). The TCR originated in a woman aged 45-65 years who had been exposed to COVID-19.

The CDR3 sequence: CASSRPNRLTLSGANVLTF. In nucleotides, the CDR3 is TGTGCCAGTAGTAGACCCAACAGGCTAACCCTCTCTGGGGCCAACGTCCTGACTTTC. The chain uses TRBV19 and TRBJ2-6; a weak D match, TRBD1 (5 bases). The CDR3 runs 19 residues. Between the trimmed V and J ends, which lost 4 bases and 0 bases, there was a span of 19 bases. CDR1 LNHDA and CDR2 SQIVND come from the germline V gene (reference sequence).